The following is a T cell receptor (beta chain) sequence with its context. Its specificity is not known. This record belongs to a study of T cells in localized non-small cell lung cancer. Study observations and caveats: Median detection of top 100 tumor clones in adjacent lung was about 52 clones. Longer overall survival was associated with a higher density of T cells in the blood. Uninvolved adjacent lung showed peak T cell clonality, exceeding tumor.

This table comes from immunoSEQ multiplex PCR, and its TCRdb copy is limited to in-frame clones, with some not included. The sample records roughly 31,000 clones, nearly 90% being singletons. Germline values: CDR1 SGHRS, CDR2 YFSETQ. The CDR3 totals 14 residues. Trimming stripped 0 bases from V and 4 bases from J, with 8 bases between. The specimen comprised peripheral blood, sampled before any cancer treatment. The chain couples TRBV5-1 to TRBJ2-1; D may be TRBD1 (5 bases). This receptor was identified in a woman aged 40 to 75 with stage I lung adenocarcinoma. The CDR3 DNA reads TGCGCCAGCAGCTTGGTAGGGGATTACAATGAGCAGTTCTTC. Protein sequence: CASSLVGDYNEQFF.